Listed here are 23 T cell receptor beta chains from one sample, sequenced in a study of shared clonotypes between healthy human individuals. Clones were sequenced by immunoSEQ multiplex PCR, and TCRdb holds only the in-frame ones, with some missing. The repertoire has around 1.6 million clones, around 98% of them found once; the top ten carry about 0.45%. The sample taken for sequencing was naive CD4+ T cells sorted from blood. Subset described: CD45RA+ positively selected. These receptors were obtained from a young man in good health.

The chain has TRBV10-3 and TRBJ2-7, with a possible D match to TRBD1 (5 bases). The CDR3 covers 15 residues. The ends were cut back, 2 bases at V and 0 bases at J, with 11 bases in the middle. In germline, CDR1 is ENHRY, CDR2 SYGVKD. The CDR3 loop reads CAISEKGPSSYEQYF. CDR3 DNA: TGTGCCATCAGTGAGAAGGGGCCGAGCTCCTACGAGCAGTACTTC.

There are a few counts of this clone. The rearrangement uses TRBV9 and TRBJ1-1; D is perhaps TRBD1 (5 bases). With 6 bases removed from V and 4 bases from J, the gap between germline ends came to 13 bases. Germline lookup yields CDR1 SGDLS and CDR2 YYNGEE. The CDR3 has 13 amino acids. The CDR3 DNA sequence: TGTGCCAGCAAGGCAGGGTCGGGCACTGAAGCTTTCTTT. Amino acid sequence: CASKAGSGTEAFF. Supplemented by reference TRBV9 and TRBJ1-1, the full variable domain reads DSGVTQTPKHLITATGQRVTLRCSPRSGDLSVYWYQQSLDQGLQFLIQYYNGEERAKGNILERFSAQQFPDLHSELNLSSLELGDSALYFCASKAGSGTEAFFGQGTRLTVV.

J is TRBJ2-7 and V is TRBV7-3; possibly TRBD1 or TRBD2 for D (6 bases each). Germline V CDR1 and CDR2: SGHTA, FQGTGA. The V end was cut by 5 bases, the J end by 4 bases, with 18 bases between. CDR3 size: 15 residues. The chain's CDR3 is CASSPQGGFVYEQYF. CDR3 coding DNA: TGTGCCAGCAGCCCACAGGGAGGCTTTGTGTACGAGCAGTACTTC.

The chain has TRBV14 and TRBJ2-6, with D unresolved. Germline values: CDR1 SGHDN, CDR2 FVKESK. The CDR3 contains 15 residues. Trimming shortened V by 8 bases and J by 3 bases, and 14 bases separated the two germline ends. The CDR3 loop reads CASSPVPSGANVLTF. The CDR3 DNA reads as TGTGCCAGCTCGCCAGTTCCCAGTGGGGCCAACGTCCTGACTTTC. Full variable domain (outside the CDR3, taken from reference TRBV14 and TRBJ2-6): EAGVTQFPSHSVIEKGQTVTLRCDPISGHDNLYWYRRVMGKEIKFLLHFVKESKQDESGMPNNRFLAERTGGTYSTLKVQPAELEDSGVYFCASSPVPSGANVLTFGAGSRLTVL.

The chain links TRBV15 to TRBJ1-4; 7 nucleotides agree with TRBD1. Germline assignment: CDR1 LNHNV and CDR2 YYDKDF (reference sequence). With 2 bases clipped from V and 8 bases from J, the junction kept 14 bases outside the gene matches. This CDR3 comprises 17 residues. CDR3: CATSRSRGDRVGEKLFF. The CDR3 region has the DNA TGTGCCACCAGCAGATCCCGGGGTGACAGGGTTGGAGAAAAACTGTTTTTT.

This clone is a singleton in its sample. This chain connects TRBV9 to TRBJ2-3, with 11 bases aligning to TRBD2. Trimming took 0 bases from V and 6 from J; bases not matched to a gene: 9. Germline CDR1 and CDR2: SGDLS and YYNGEE. This CDR3 region has 17 residues. In nucleotides, the CDR3 is TGTGCCAGCAGCGTAGTTCATCTTACTAGCGGGAGCGATACGCAGTATTTT. It yields the protein CASSVVHLTSGSDTQYF.

The gene calls are TRBV7-8 and TRBJ2-7; 8 nucleotides align to TRBD1. CDR1 and CDR2 (germline): SGHVS, FQNEAQ. The CDR3 is 13 amino acids. With 6 bases clipped from V and 6 bases from J, the junction kept 7 bases outside the gene matches. CDR3 loop: CASRPDRAGEQYF. For the CDR3, the DNA is TGTGCCAGCAGACCGGACAGGGCGGGCGAGCAGTACTTC.

This chain uses TRBV10-3 with TRBJ2-1, with 7 positions matching TRBD1. The CDR3 runs 14 residues. The junction had 9 bases not matched to a gene; V was cut back by 4 bases and J by 9 bases. Germline V CDR1 and CDR2: ENHRY, SYGVKD. The CDR3 loop reads CAISGTGEEGEQFF. Here the CDR3 DNA reads TGTGCCATCAGTGGTACAGGGGAAGAAGGTGAGCAGTTCTTC.

The chain employs TRBV9 and TRBJ2-1; 8 bases are a match to TRBD2. V was pared by 6 bases and J by 4 bases, with 6 bases of the junction left unmatched. The CDR3 has 14 amino acids. The V gene's germline CDR1 is SGDLS and CDR2 YYNGEE. The CDR3 DNA follows: TGTGCCAGCACCAGGAGCGGGAGTTACAATGAGCAGTTCTTC. As protein: CASTRSGSYNEQFF.

The table lists this clone with a count of one. The CDR3, as DNA: TGTGCCAGCAGTGAAAGTATAGCGAACACTGAAGCTTTCTTT. Translated, it gives CASSESIANTEAFF. The chain recombines TRBV6-1 with TRBJ1-1; no clear D. Trimming shortened V by 2 bases and J by 1 base, and 8 bases separated the two germline ends. Germline V gene lookup returns CDR1 MNHNS and CDR2 SASEGT. This CDR3 has 14 amino acids.

V and J are TRBV29-1 and TRBJ2-1; the match to TRBD2 covers 11 bases. Germline lookup yields CDR1 SQVTM and CDR2 ANQGSEA. CDR3 length equals 14 residues. With V trimmed by 2 bases and J by 10 bases, 7 bases remained unmatched. As DNA, the CDR3 is TGCAGCGTTGAACCTAGCGGGAGGATCGGAGAGCAGTTCTTC. Translation: CSVEPSGRIGEQFF.

This clone occurred once. The chain has TRBV19 and TRBJ2-1; 9 bases agree with TRBD1. Germline CDR1 reads LNHDA; CDR2 reads SQIVND (reference sequence). The CDR3 totals 10 residues. V gave up 6 bases and J gave up 16 bases; unmatched junction bases: 4. CDR3 DNA: TGTGCCAGTAGCCGACAGGGGGGTTTCTTC. Its protein is CASSRQGGFF.

The table lists this clone with a count of one. The same CDR3 arises from other DNA sequences in this sample as well. This chain links TRBV7-9 with TRBJ1-5; D is perhaps TRBD1 (5 bases). Trimming left V 0 bases short and J 7 bases short, with 7 bases between. Germline V gene sequence: CDR1 SEHNR, CDR2 FQNEAQ (reference sequence). The CDR3 has 13 amino acids. The CDR3: CASSLAGDQPQHF. The CDR3 coding sequence is TGTGCCAGCAGCTTAGCAGGGGACCAGCCCCAGCATTTT. Filled out from reference TRBV7-9 and TRBJ1-5, the complete variable domain reads DTGVSQNPRHKITKRGQNVTFRCDPISEHNRLYWYRQTLGQGPEFLTYFQNEAQLEKSRLLSDRFSAERPKGSFSTLEIQRTEQGDSAMYLCASSLAGDQPQHFGDGTRLSIL.

V gene TRBV18 combines with J gene TRBJ2-5, with D possibly called TRBD1 or TRBD2 (5 bases each). Trimming left V 2 bases short and J 5 bases short, with 12 bases between. This CDR3 is 14 amino acids long. Looked up from germline, CDR1 is KGHSH and CDR2 is LQKENI. In DNA, the CDR3 is TGTGCCAGCTCACCAGGGGGTTTGATTGAGACCCAGTACTTC. Amino acids: CASSPGGLIETQYF.

This clone was counted a single time. The J gene is TRBJ2-1, the V gene TRBV9; perhaps TRBD1 as D (6 bases). This CDR3 contains 15 residues. V was cut by 2 bases and J by 6 bases, with 15 bases left in between. Germline CDR1 SGDLS, CDR2 YYNGEE. CDR3 loop: CASSVTSRGVNEQFF. DNA for the CDR3: TGTGCCAGCAGCGTGACGAGCAGGGGAGTCAATGAGCAGTTCTTC.

This chain joins TRBV2 and TRBJ1-1; D is undetermined. Trimming stripped 0 bases from V and 1 base from J, with 9 bases between. The germline V gene encodes CDR1 SNHLY and CDR2 FYNNEI. This CDR3 contains 15 residues. This CDR3 reads CASSEALYSNTEAFF. The CDR3 DNA reads as TGTGCCAGCAGTGAAGCGCTTTACTCGAACACTGAAGCTTTCTTT.

Remarks on this clone: Distinct nucleotide sequences in the sample also encode this CDR3. The V and J genes are TRBV28 and TRBJ2-7, with 9 bases that match TRBD1. The CDR3 covers 15 residues. Germline CDR1 MDHEN, CDR2 SYDVKM. V dropped 4 bases and J dropped 1; count of bases not matched to a gene: 5. The CDR3: CASSSPGTGSYEQYF. CDR3 DNA: TGTGCCAGCAGTTCACCCGGGACAGGGTCCTACGAGCAGTACTTC. The full variable domain, with the rest looked up from reference TRBV28 and TRBJ2-7, is DVKVTQSSRYLVKRTGEKVFLECVQDMDHENMFWYRQDPGLGLRLIYFSYDVKMKEKGDIPEGYSVSREKKERFSLILESASTNQTSMYLCASSSPGTGSYEQYFGPGTRLTVT.

The J gene is TRBJ1-4, the V gene TRBV2; D is ambiguous. V was trimmed by 6 bases and J by 4 bases, leaving 12 bases between them. The length of the CDR3 is 14 residues. Looked up from germline, CDR1 is SNHLY and CDR2 is FYNNEI. CDR3 amino acids: CASSRAGLNEKLFF. CDR3 bases: TGTGCCAGCAGCCGGGCTGGCCTTAATGAAAAACTGTTTTTT.

The chain has TRBV29-1 and TRBJ2-1, with 7 positions matching TRBD1. There are 13 residues in the CDR3. The V gene end was trimmed by 6 bases and the J gene end by 6 bases; junction bases not matched to a gene: 8. The germline V gene encodes CDR1 SQVTM and CDR2 ANQGSEA. DNA of the CDR3: TGCAGCGTGACAGGGAGATTTGGCAATGAGCAGTTCTTC. Protein product: CSVTGRFGNEQFF.

The chain's CDR3 is CASSLEYRGAYEQYF. The CDR3 nucleotides are TGTGCCAGCAGTTTAGAATACAGGGGGGCCTACGAGCAGTACTTC. The chain combines TRBV27 with TRBJ2-7; the match to TRBD1 covers 8 bases. Germline loops: CDR1 MNHEY, CDR2 SMNVEV (reference sequence). The CDR3 length is 15 residues. V shed 2 bases and J 2 bases; nucleotides not matched to a gene: 5.

V gene TRBV18 combines with J gene TRBJ2-1, with D tentatively TRBD1 or TRBD2 (5 bases each). This CDR3 has 15 amino acids. V lost 3 bases and J lost 9, with 18 bases in between. Germline CDR1 reads KGHSH; CDR2 reads LQKENI. CDR3 nucleotides: TGTGCCAGCTCACCCCCAACTAGGGGTGAGGGTGAGCAGTTCTTC. Protein: CASSPPTRGEGEQFF.

The V and J genes are TRBV28 and TRBJ2-7; TRBD1 is a possible D gene (6 bases). The CDR3 contains 12 residues. Trimming removed 8 bases from V and 6 bases from J, with 14 bases in between. CDR1 is MDHEN, CDR2 SYDVKM, per germline. The CDR3 region is CASQTNRVEQYF. CDR3 DNA: TGTGCCAGCCAGACGAACAGGGTCGAGCAGTACTTC.

The chain links TRBV4-3 to TRBJ1-5; D perhaps matches TRBD1 (6 bases). Germline V gives CDR1 LGHNA, CDR2 YSLEER. V lost 0 bases and J 2 bases, leaving 14 bases between the germline ends. The CDR3 is 17 residues long. The CDR3 sequence: CASSQELYRAGNQPQHF. The CDR3 nucleotides read TGCGCCAGCAGCCAAGAACTCTACAGGGCGGGCAATCAGCCCCAGCATTTT.